This is a list of T cell receptor beta chains from one sample in a study of shared clonotypes between healthy human individuals. The data were produced by immunoSEQ multiplex PCR, yet TCRdb's version contains in-frame clones alone and is incomplete. The sample has under 600,000 clones, around 78% seen once. The specimen was PBMCs. The receptors were sampled from a woman aged 40 to 50 in good health. Some clones in this sample may be carry-over from other donors' samples. Each CDR3 is given with its conserved first and last residue. A D gene is named only where the DNA matches it firmly. Rows give clone size only sometimes, using once, few, many, or a class for an expanded clone.

TRBD2	TRBJ2-1	NA	TRBV10-2	CASSELAGDAYNEQFF	TGCGCCAGCAGTGAGCTAGCGGGAGACGCCTACAATGAGCAGTTCTTC
NA	TRBJ1-1	NA	TRBV2	CASSEGVYTEAFF	TGTGCCAGCAGTGAAGGTGTGTACACTGAAGCTTTCTTT
TRBD1	TRBJ2-4	NA	TRBV6-5	CASSTGTGKNIQYF	TGTGCCAGCAGTACCGGGACAGGGAAAAACATTCAGTACTTC
TRBD2	TRBJ2-1	once	TRBV10-3	CAINPSGSSYNEQFF	TGTGCCATCAACCCTAGCGGCAGCTCCTACAATGAGCAGTTCTTC
NA	TRBJ1-2	few	TRBV7-2	CASTPGGSNYGYTF	TGTGCCAGCACCCCGGGTGGTTCTAACTATGGCTACACCTTC
NA	TRBJ2-1	NA	TRBV6-5	CASSYAGGNEQFF	TGTGCCAGCAGTTATGCCGGAGGCAATGAGCAGTTCTTC
TRBD2	TRBJ2-1	NA	TRBV4-3	CASSQEGGSGLNNEQFF	TGCGCCAGCAGCCAAGAGGGTGGTAGCGGGTTGAACAATGAGCAGTTCTTC
NA	TRBJ1-2	NA	TRBV6-1	CASRRASDYGYTF	TGTGCCAGCAGAAGGGCCTCGGACTATGGCTACACCTTC
TRBD1	TRBJ2-7	few	TRBV5-1	CASSPRQGPYYEQYF	TGCGCCAGCAGCCCGAGACAGGGTCCCTACTACGAGCAGTACTTC
NA	TRBJ1-5	NA	TRBV28	CASSLWGRQHF	TGTGCCAGCAGTTTGTGGGGGAGACAGCATTTT
TRBD1	TRBJ1-3	NA	TRBV6-9	CASSSYRGSGNTIYF	TGTGCCAGCAGTTCCTACAGGGGCTCTGGAAACACCATATATTTT
TRBD1	TRBJ2-3	NA	TRBV18	CASSQRTGLRDTQYF	TGTGCCAGCTCACAGAGGACAGGGCTCAGAGATACGCAGTATTTT
NA	TRBJ1-5	NA	TRBV6-1	CALWEGHQPQHF	TGTGCCCTATGGGAGGGTCATCAGCCCCAGCATTTT
NA	TRBJ1-5	NA	TRBV19	CASLSAENLGYQPQHF	TGTGCCAGTCTCTCCGCAGAAAACTTAGGGTATCAGCCCCAGCATTTT
NA	TRBJ1-5	once	TRBV3-1/TRBV3-2	CARDQPQHF	TGTGCCAGGGATCAGCCCCAGCATTTT
NA	TRBJ2-5	NA	TRBV7-2	CASSSLRGSGETQYF	TGTGCCAGCAGCTCGCTCCGGGGCTCCGGAGAGACCCAGTACTTC